The 21 T cell receptor beta chains below were found in one sample sequenced in a study of chemoradiotherapy in HPV16-positive cancers. Libraries were prepared by immunoSEQ multiplex PCR; TCRdb keeps only in-frame clonotypes and omits some of them. The sample shows 3,500 to 5,000 clones, 80% to 85% of them seen only once. The sequenced sample was tumor tissue, obtained from a patient who underwent chemoradiotherapy. Receptor source: a human donor with HPV-associated anogenital cancer.

The chain couples TRBV5-1 to TRBJ1-2, with D possibly TRBD1 on 6 matching bases. Deletions cut 5 bases from V and 4 bases from J, with 9 bases between. The germline CDR1 and CDR2 sequences are SGHRS and YFSETQ. The CDR3 runs to 12 residues. CDR3 amino acids: CASSWGAYGYTF. CDR3 DNA: TGCGCCAGCAGTTGGGGGGCCTATGGCTACACCTTC.

The chain joins TRBV30 to TRBJ1-5; D call uncertain. Germline values: CDR1 GTSNPN, CDR2 SVGIG (reference sequence). CDR3 length: 12 residues. V lost 0 bases to trimming and J lost 7 bases, with 7 bases between them. Here the CDR3 DNA reads TGTGCCTGGAGTGTACTCAGACAGCCCCAGCATTTT. It specifies CAWSVLRQPQHF.

V and J are TRBV29-1 and TRBJ2-1; no clear D gene. The CDR3 is 14 residues long. In germline, CDR1 is SQVTM, CDR2 ANQGSEA. Trimming took off 6 bases at V and 6 bases at J, with 18 bases between the two ends. The CDR3 DNA sequence: TGCAGCGTATGGGCCTCAACGGTGGTCAATGAGCAGTTCTTC. It specifies CSVWASTVVNEQFF.

This clone occurred once. This sequence joins TRBV27 and TRBJ2-4; 12 bases map to TRBD2. The junction had 2 bases not matched to a gene; V was cut back by 2 bases and J by 0 bases. From germline, CDR1 is MNHEY and CDR2 SMNVEV (reference sequence). This CDR3 region has 17 residues. The CDR3 spells CASSLGTSGLAKNIQYF. Here the CDR3 DNA reads TGTGCCAGCAGTTTAGGGACTAGCGGGCTAGCCAAAAACATTCAGTACTTC.

The V call is TRBV7-3, the J call TRBJ2-1; 8 nucleotides align to TRBD2. Losses at the gene ends were 5 bases for V and 10 bases for J; bases not matched to a gene: 7. The V gene's germline CDR1 is SGHTA and CDR2 FQGTGA. The CDR3 contains 13 residues. For the CDR3, the DNA is TGTGCCAGCAGCCCGGGGGGGTCCGGAGAGCAGTTCTTC. The encoded protein is CASSPGGSGEQFF. The full variable domain, in which reference TRBV7-3 and TRBJ2-1 provide the parts outside the CDR3, is GAGVSQTPSNKVTEKGKYVELRCDPISGHTALYWYRQSLGQGPEFLIYFQGTGAADDSGLPNDRFFAVRPEGSVSTLKIQRTERGDSAVYLCASSPGGSGEQFFGPGTRLTVL.

This clone showed up just once. The rearrangement uses TRBV27 and TRBJ2-3; the D is unclear. In germline, CDR1 is MNHEY, CDR2 SMNVEV (reference sequence). This CDR3 contains 14 residues. The V end was cut by 3 bases, the J end by 2 bases, with 9 bases between. The CDR3 coding sequence is TGTGCCAGCAGTTTCCAAGCTCACACAGATACGCAGTATTTT. Its translation: CASSFQAHTDTQYF.

The CDR3 region has the DNA TGCGCCAGCAGCCTGCAGGGGGGATCTGGAAACACCATATATTTT. This sequence encodes CASSLQGGSGNTIYF. The V and J genes are TRBV5-1 and TRBJ1-3; 7 bases line up with TRBD1. The CDR3 contains 15 residues. Per the germline V gene, CDR1 is SGHRS and CDR2 is YFSETQ. Losses at the gene ends were 4 bases for V and 1 base for J; bases not matched to a gene: 5.

V and J are TRBV11-2 and TRBJ1-1; a possible D gene is TRBD1 (6 bases). V lost 2 bases and J 1 base, leaving 11 bases between the germline ends. CDR3 length equals 15 residues. Germline assignment: CDR1 SGHAT and CDR2 FQNNGV. The CDR3 nucleotides are TGTGCCAGCAGCTTACGAGGGGGTCAGAACACTGAAGCTTTCTTT. It specifies CASSLRGGQNTEAFF.

This clone has a single count. The genes are TRBV7-2 and TRBJ2-1, with 10 nucleotides matching TRBD2. This CDR3 is 16 amino acids long. CDR1 SGHTA and CDR2 FQGNSA come from the germline V gene. The J segment lost 5 bases and the V segment lost 3 bases, leaving 7 bases of the junction unmatched. The CDR3: CASSFPLAGVNNEQFF. DNA of the CDR3: TGTGCCAGCAGCTTCCCTCTAGCGGGGGTAAACAATGAGCAGTTCTTC.

This clone came up a few times. This chain uses TRBV7-9 with TRBJ1-5; D is ambiguous. Germline V CDR1 and CDR2: SEHNR, FQNEAQ (reference sequence). Trimming took off 0 bases at V and 6 bases at J, with 6 bases between the two ends. CDR3 length: 13 amino acids. In DNA form, the CDR3 reads TGTGCCAGCAGCTTAGCGGACGGTCAGCCCCAGCATTTT. It is translated as CASSLADGQPQHF.

The rearrangement uses TRBV7-9 and TRBJ2-1, with TRBD2 identical over 7 bases. This CDR3 comprises 15 residues. The V segment lost 3 bases and the J segment 2 bases; nucleotides outside the gene matches: 4. CDR1 is SEHNR, CDR2 FQNEAQ, per germline (reference sequence). CDR3 sequence reads: CASSFAGAAYNEQFF. Here the CDR3 DNA reads TGTGCCAGCAGCTTTGCGGGAGCGGCCTACAATGAGCAGTTCTTC.

The chain employs TRBV5-1 and TRBJ2-7, with 9 bases matching TRBD2. Per the germline V gene, CDR1 is SGHRS and CDR2 is YFSETQ. The J segment lost 9 bases and the V segment lost 4 bases, leaving 14 bases of the junction unmatched. This CDR3 has 15 residues. The DNA for the CDR3 is TGCGCCAGCAGCCCGGACCCGGGACTAGCCGCGCCGCAGTACTTC. Protein sequence: CASSPDPGLAAPQYF.

This clone was counted between two and nine times. V usage is TRBV10-2 and J usage is TRBJ1-1, with D possibly matching TRBD1 (5 bases). Germline-derived CDR1 and CDR2 are WSHSY and SAAADI. The CDR3 loop spans 12 amino acids. Trimming cost V 6 bases and J 1 base, with 6 bases left between them. The CDR3, as DNA: TGCGCCAGCAGCACAGGGAACACTGAAGCTTTCTTT. Its protein product is CASSTGNTEAFF.

The rearrangement uses TRBV19 and TRBJ2-5; TRBD2 is a possible D gene (7 bases). V lost 5 bases and J 5 bases, leaving 18 bases between the germline ends. This CDR3 is built from 15 residues. Germline assignment: CDR1 LNHDA and CDR2 SQIVND (reference sequence). CDR3 sequence reads: CASSAMGGAGETQYF. CDR3 bases: TGTGCCAGTAGTGCCATGGGGGGGGCTGGGGAGACCCAGTACTTC.

The V call is TRBV5-1, the J call TRBJ1-4, with D perhaps TRBD1 (5 bases). Germline CDR1 reads SGHRS; CDR2 reads YFSETQ. Trimming stripped 1 base from V and 4 bases from J, with 8 bases between. The CDR3 spans 14 residues. The DNA of the CDR3 is TGCGCCAGCAGCTTGACAGGAGGTAATGAAAAACTGTTTTTT. Its protein product is CASSLTGGNEKLFF.

The rearrangement links TRBV4-1 to TRBJ1-4; 8 bases line up with TRBD1. Germline V gene sequence: CDR1 MGHRA, CDR2 YSYEKL. V lost 3 bases and J lost 5; bases outside the gene matches: 2. The CDR3 is 14 residues long. CDR3 nucleotides: TGCGCCAGCAGCCAGGGGACAGGAAATGAAAAACTGTTTTTT. Its protein product is CASSQGTGNEKLFF.

This clone appeared once. The chain recombines TRBV6-4 with TRBJ2-2, with 7 bases identical to TRBD1. After removal of 4 bases from V and 2 bases from J, the junction contained 4 bases not matched to a gene. CDR3 length equals 15 residues. CDR1 MRHNA and CDR2 SNTAGT come from the germline V gene. In DNA, the CDR3 is TGTGCCAGCAGTGGAGGGGGCGATAACACCGGGGAGCTGTTTTTT. Protein product: CASSGGGDNTGELFF.

V is TRBV15 and J is TRBJ1-1; tentatively, D is TRBD1 (5 bases). This CDR3 spans 13 amino acids. Germline V gene data show CDR1 as LNHNV and CDR2 as YYDKDF (reference sequence). The ends were cut back, 5 bases at V and 6 bases at J, with 13 bases in the middle. CDR3 sequence (DNA): TGTGCCACCAGCCCCCGCGAGGGGTCTGAAGCTTTCTTT. Protein product: CATSPREGSEAFF.

This clone appeared once. V usage is TRBV7-9 and J usage is TRBJ2-1; a possible D gene is TRBD2 (6 bases). This CDR3 comprises 12 residues. The germline V and J ends were trimmed by 6 bases and 9 bases, with 12 bases remaining between them. From germline, CDR1 is SEHNR and CDR2 FQNEAQ (reference sequence). This chain's CDR3 is CASSEEGAEQFF. CDR3 DNA: TGTGCCAGCAGTGAGGAGGGAGCTGAGCAGTTCTTC.

This clone was recorded once. The rearrangement uses TRBV7-2 and TRBJ1-3; 9 nucleotides align to TRBD1. The junction had 5 bases not matched to a gene; V was cut back by 5 bases and J by 6 bases. CDR3 length equals 14 residues. The germline gives CDR1 SGHTA, CDR2 FQGNSA. The CDR3 sequence is CASSPGQGSNTIYF. CDR3 nucleotide sequence: TGTGCCAGCAGCCCGGGACAGGGTTCAAACACCATATATTTT.

This chain links TRBV7-2 with TRBJ1-3; perhaps TRBD1 as D (6 bases). Deletions cut 3 bases from V and 2 bases from J, with 11 bases between. The CDR3 is 15 amino acids. CDR1 SGHTA and CDR2 FQGNSA come from the germline V gene. The CDR3, as DNA: TGTGCCAGCAGCTTGGGGACAATCCCTGGAAACACCATATATTTT. This sequence encodes CASSLGTIPGNTIYF.